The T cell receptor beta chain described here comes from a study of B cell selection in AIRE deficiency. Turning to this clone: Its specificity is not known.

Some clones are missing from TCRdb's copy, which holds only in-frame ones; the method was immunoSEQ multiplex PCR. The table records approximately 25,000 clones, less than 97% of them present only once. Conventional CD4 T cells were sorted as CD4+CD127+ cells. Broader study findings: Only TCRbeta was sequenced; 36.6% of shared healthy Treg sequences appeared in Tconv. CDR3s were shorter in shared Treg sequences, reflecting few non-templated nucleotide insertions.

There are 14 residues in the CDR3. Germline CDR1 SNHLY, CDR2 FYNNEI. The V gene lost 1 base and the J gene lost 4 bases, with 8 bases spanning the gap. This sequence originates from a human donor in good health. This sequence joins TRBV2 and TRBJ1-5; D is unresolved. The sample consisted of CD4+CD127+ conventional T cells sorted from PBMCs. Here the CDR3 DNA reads TGTGCCAGCAGTGAAGATGGGAGGAATCAGCCCCAGCATTTT. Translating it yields CASSEDGRNQPQHF. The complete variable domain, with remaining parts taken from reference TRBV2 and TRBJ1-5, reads EPEVTQTPSHQVTQMGQEVILRCVPISNHLYFYWYRQILGQKVEFLVSFYNNEISEKSEIFDDQFSVERPDGSNFTLKIRSTKLEDSAMYFCASSEDGRNQPQHFGDGTRLSIL.